One sample yielded the 20 T cell receptor beta chains listed below, sequenced in a study of T cell responses to AZD1222 COVID-19 vaccine. TCRdb's table, derived via immunoSEQ multiplex PCR, lists solely in-frame clones and lacks some. This sample has roughly 160,000 clones; roughly 94% occur once, and the top ten carry 1% to 1.5%. This specimen was peripheral blood, taken 28 days after the second AZD1222 dose. All receptors derive from an adult who received the AZD1222 COVID-19 vaccine.

This chain uses TRBV27 with TRBJ1-4; TRBD1 might be the D (6 bases). Looked up from germline, CDR1 is MNHEY and CDR2 is SMNVEV (reference sequence). This CDR3 is built from 15 residues. V lost 6 bases, J lost 0 bases, and 11 bases lay in between. Here the CDR3 DNA reads TGTGCCAGCAGCCTCAGGACAGCAACTAATGAAAAACTGTTTTTT. It is translated as CASSLRTATNEKLFF. The complete variable domain, with remaining parts taken from reference TRBV27 and TRBJ1-4, reads EAQVTQNPRYLITVTGKKLTVTCSQNMNHEYMSWYRQDPGLGLRQIYYSMNVEVTDKGDVPEGYKVSRKEKRNFPLILESPSPNQTSLYFCASSLRTATNEKLFFGSGTQLSVL.

The CDR3 sequence is CASSYSGGSSYEQYF. The DNA of the CDR3 is TGTGCCAGCAGTTACTCTGGGGGTAGCTCCTACGAGCAGTACTTC. The chain is built from TRBV6-5 and TRBJ2-7, with D tentatively TRBD1 or TRBD2 (5 bases each). There are 15 residues in the CDR3. The V gene's germline CDR1 is MNHEY and CDR2 SVGAGI. Trimming shortened V by 0 bases and J by 0 bases, and 9 bases separated the two germline ends.

This clone showed up just a few times. The chain carries TRBV6-1 and TRBJ2-1, with 12 bases aligning to TRBD2. Germline V lookup: CDR1 MNHNS, CDR2 SASEGT. V trimming: 2 bases; J trimming: 4 bases; junction bases outside the gene matches: 0. CDR3 length equals 15 residues. CDR3 DNA: TGTGCCAGCAGTGAACTAGCGGGAGGGTACAATGAGCAGTTCTTC. This encodes CASSELAGGYNEQFF.

The genes are TRBV11-2 and TRBJ2-3; 9 positions match TRBD1. The germline V gene encodes CDR1 SGHAT and CDR2 FQNNGV. The CDR3 runs to 16 residues. Trimming took 0 bases from V and 2 from J; bases not matched to a gene: 3. The CDR3 sequence is CASSLDTGGPTDTQYF. The CDR3 DNA follows: TGTGCCAGCAGCTTAGATACAGGGGGCCCCACAGATACGCAGTATTTT.

The J gene is TRBJ2-1, the V gene TRBV7-9; TRBD2 matches at 8 bases. The germline V gene encodes CDR1 SEHNR and CDR2 FQNEAQ (reference sequence). The CDR3 covers 15 residues. Losses at the gene ends were 7 bases for V and 4 bases for J; bases not matched to a gene: 9. This chain's CDR3 is CASILSGVSYNEQFF. For the CDR3, the DNA is TGTGCCAGCATCCTTAGCGGGGTTTCTTACAATGAGCAGTTCTTC.

CDR3 protein: CASSPDGTSGGYEQYF. In DNA form, the CDR3 reads TGTGCCAGCAGCCCAGACGGGACTAGCGGGGGATACGAGCAGTACTTC. V and J are TRBV3-1 (or the pseudogene TRBV3-2) and TRBJ2-7, with 14 positions matching TRBD2. The CDR3 runs 16 residues. Germline trimming cut 4 bases from V and 4 bases from J; bases unmatched to any gene: 6. Germline loops: CDR1 LGHDT, CDR2 YNNKEL (reference sequence).

The chain employs TRBV24-1 and TRBJ2-1; 8 positions agree with TRBD2. Germline V gene lookup returns CDR1 KGHDR and CDR2 SFDVKD. V shed 7 bases and J 6 bases; nucleotides not matched to a gene: 4. This CDR3 is built from 13 residues. CDR3 DNA: TGTGCCACCAGCCTCGGGAGGGCCAATGAGCAGTTCTTC. Translation gives CATSLGRANEQFF.

This chain links TRBV11-2 with TRBJ2-3; possibly TRBD1 for D (6 bases). Germline-derived CDR1 and CDR2 are SGHAT and FQNNGV. This CDR3 has 13 residues. V was trimmed by 6 bases and J by 5 bases, leaving 12 bases between them. CDR3 DNA sequence: TGTGCCAGCAGAGGGCAGGGGAAAGATACGCAGTATTTT. The encoded protein is CASRGQGKDTQYF.

This chain uses TRBV7-2 with TRBJ1-5, with 10 nucleotides matching TRBD1. The germline CDR1 and CDR2 sequences are SGHTA and FQGNSA. Trimming took 0 bases from V and 5 from J; bases not matched to a gene: 4. The CDR3 spans 16 residues. The DNA of the CDR3 is TGTGCCAGCAGCTTAGCAGGACAGGGGGTAGATCAGCCCCAGCATTTT. Translation gives CASSLAGQGVDQPQHF.

The chain combines TRBV7-2 with TRBJ2-3, with D perhaps being TRBD1 or TRBD2 (5 bases each). The CDR3 is made up of 16 amino acids. Germline CDR1 and CDR2: SGHTA and FQGNSA. The V end lost 5 bases, the J end lost 2 bases, and 17 bases lay between the germline ends. The DNA of the CDR3 is TGTGCCAGCAGCCTCAGGGCGGCTAGCCTCACAGATACGCAGTATTTT. Its translation is CASSLRAASLTDTQYF.

This sequence joins TRBV19 and TRBJ2-1, with 12 nucleotides matching TRBD1. V lost 1 base, J lost 7 bases, and 8 bases stayed unmatched. The CDR3 is 17 amino acids. Germline values: CDR1 LNHDA, CDR2 SQIVND (reference sequence). The CDR3 DNA reads as TGTGCCAGTAGTATAGTACAAGGGACAGGGGGCTGGAATGAGCAGTTCTTC. Its protein is CASSIVQGTGGWNEQFF.

This chain joins TRBV7-8 and TRBJ1-4; D perhaps matches TRBD1 (6 bases). V was pared by 2 bases and J by 5 bases, with 12 bases between. This CDR3 spans 15 amino acids. Germline V CDR1 and CDR2: SGHVS, FQNEAQ. CDR3 protein: CASSLLRQGNEKLFF. The CDR3 region has the DNA TGTGCCAGCAGCTTACTTAGGCAGGGGAATGAAAAACTGTTTTTT.

The genes are TRBV10-3 and TRBJ2-7, with TRBD1 matching over 8 bases. Germline V gene sequence: CDR1 ENHRY, CDR2 SYGVKD. The CDR3 runs to 14 residues. With 8 bases clipped from V and 5 bases from J, the junction kept 11 bases outside the gene matches. CDR3 sequence: CAIGPGQGADEQYF. Written as DNA, the CDR3 is TGTGCCATCGGGCCCGGGCAGGGGGCGGACGAGCAGTACTTC.

The V call is TRBV2, the J call TRBJ1-4; D is uncertain. With 2 bases removed from V and 6 bases from J, the gap between germline ends came to 1 base. There are 11 residues in the CDR3. Germline CDR1 reads SNHLY; CDR2 reads FYNNEI. The CDR3 loop reads CASSEHEKLFF. The CDR3 nucleotides read TGTGCCAGCAGTGAACATGAAAAACTGTTTTTT.

The chain carries TRBV7-2 and TRBJ2-3; either TRBD1 or TRBD2 may supply D (5 bases each). The CDR3 has 15 residues. V was trimmed by 5 bases and J by 2 bases, leaving 14 bases between them. CDR1 is SGHTA and CDR2 is FQGNSA in the germline V gene. The CDR3 region is CASSTQAGLTDTQYF. The CDR3 DNA follows: TGTGCCAGCAGCACACAGGCGGGCCTCACAGATACGCAGTATTTT.

This sequence joins TRBV29-1 and TRBJ1-2; 9 bases map to TRBD1. CDR1 is SQVTM, CDR2 ANQGSEA, per germline. Trimming at V came to 5 bases and at J to 4 bases, leaving 8 bases not matched to a gene. The CDR3 has 14 amino acids. CDR3 in amino acids: CSVSAGQGSYGYTF. CDR3 coding DNA: TGCAGCGTTTCCGCGGGACAGGGATCCTATGGCTACACCTTC.

This sequence joins TRBV30 and TRBJ2-7; D possibly corresponds to TRBD1 (6 bases). CDR3 length equals 14 residues. Deletions cut 0 bases from V and 2 bases from J, with 11 bases between. Looked up from germline, CDR1 is GTSNPN and CDR2 is SVGIG (reference sequence). The chain's CDR3 is CAWSVWDTAYEQYF. CDR3 DNA: TGTGCCTGGAGTGTCTGGGACACCGCCTACGAGCAGTACTTC.

The chain recombines TRBV10-3 with TRBJ1-2; the D is unclear. The CDR3 covers 14 residues. Trimming removed 2 bases from V and 1 base from J, with 8 bases in between. Germline V lookup: CDR1 ENHRY, CDR2 SYGVKD. CDR3 sequence reads: CAISEQRRNYGYTF. DNA of the CDR3: TGTGCCATCAGTGAGCAGCGCCGTAACTATGGCTACACCTTC.

This clone was observed a few times. This rearrangement joins TRBV19 to TRBJ2-7, with D tentatively TRBD1 (6 bases). The germline gives CDR1 LNHDA, CDR2 SQIVND (reference sequence). The CDR3 extends over 15 amino acids. The V end lost 5 bases, the J end lost 6 bases, and 20 bases lay between the germline ends. The CDR3 sequence: CASSLSQGRWSEQYF. The CDR3 DNA sequence: TGTGCCAGTAGTTTATCACAGGGTCGCTGGAGCGAGCAGTACTTC.

This chain uses TRBV4-3 with TRBJ2-3; no definite D call. Deletions cut 8 bases from V and 3 bases from J, with 12 bases between. Germline assignment: CDR1 LGHNA and CDR2 YSLEER. The CDR3 has 13 residues. CDR3 sequence (DNA): TGCGCCAGCGGATCGGCCCCTACAGATACGCAGTATTTT. Translated, it gives CASGSAPTDTQYF.